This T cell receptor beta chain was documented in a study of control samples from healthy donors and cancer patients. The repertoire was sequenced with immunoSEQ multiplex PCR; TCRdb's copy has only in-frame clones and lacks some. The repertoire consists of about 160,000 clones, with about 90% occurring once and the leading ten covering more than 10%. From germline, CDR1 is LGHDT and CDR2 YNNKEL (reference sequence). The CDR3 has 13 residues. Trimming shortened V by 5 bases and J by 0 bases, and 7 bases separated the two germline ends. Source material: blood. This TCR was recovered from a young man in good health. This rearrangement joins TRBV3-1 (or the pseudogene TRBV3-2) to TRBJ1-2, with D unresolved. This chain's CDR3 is CASSGEANYGYTF. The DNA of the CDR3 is TGTGCCAGCAGCGGGGAGGCTAACTATGGCTACACCTTC.